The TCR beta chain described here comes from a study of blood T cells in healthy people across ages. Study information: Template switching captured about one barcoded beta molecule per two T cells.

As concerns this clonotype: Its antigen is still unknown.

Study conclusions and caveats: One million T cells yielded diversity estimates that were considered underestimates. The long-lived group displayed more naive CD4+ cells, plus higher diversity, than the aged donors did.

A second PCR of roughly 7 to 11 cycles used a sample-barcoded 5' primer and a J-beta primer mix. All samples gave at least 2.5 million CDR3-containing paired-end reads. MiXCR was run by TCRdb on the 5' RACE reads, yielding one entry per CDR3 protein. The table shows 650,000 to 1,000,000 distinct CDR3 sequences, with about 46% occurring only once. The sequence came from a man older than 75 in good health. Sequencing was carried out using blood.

DNA for the CDR3: TGTGCCAGCAGCTTACGGGCTGTAGGGAGCTCTGGGGCCAACGTCCTGACTTTC. Translated, it gives CASSLRAVGSSGANVLTF. The chain employs TRBV11-1 and TRBJ2-6, with D perhaps matching TRBD2 (5 bases). The CDR3 consists of 18 residues. V was clipped by 2 bases and J by 0 bases, with 14 bases between them. CDR1 and CDR2 (germline): SGHAT, FQDESV (reference sequence).